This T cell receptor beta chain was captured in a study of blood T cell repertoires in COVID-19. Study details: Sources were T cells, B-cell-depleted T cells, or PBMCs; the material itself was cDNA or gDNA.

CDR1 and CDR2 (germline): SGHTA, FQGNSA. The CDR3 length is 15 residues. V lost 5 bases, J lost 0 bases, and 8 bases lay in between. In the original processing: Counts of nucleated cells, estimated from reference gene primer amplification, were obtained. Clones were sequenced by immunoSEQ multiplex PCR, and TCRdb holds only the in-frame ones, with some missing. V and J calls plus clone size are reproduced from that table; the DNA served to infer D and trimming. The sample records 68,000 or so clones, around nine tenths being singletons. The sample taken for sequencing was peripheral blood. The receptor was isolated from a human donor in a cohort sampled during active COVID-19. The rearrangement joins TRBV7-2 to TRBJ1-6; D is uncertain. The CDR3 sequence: CASSRSSSYNSPLHF. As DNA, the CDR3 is TGTGCCAGCAGCCGCTCTAGCTCCTATAATTCACCCCTCCACTTT.